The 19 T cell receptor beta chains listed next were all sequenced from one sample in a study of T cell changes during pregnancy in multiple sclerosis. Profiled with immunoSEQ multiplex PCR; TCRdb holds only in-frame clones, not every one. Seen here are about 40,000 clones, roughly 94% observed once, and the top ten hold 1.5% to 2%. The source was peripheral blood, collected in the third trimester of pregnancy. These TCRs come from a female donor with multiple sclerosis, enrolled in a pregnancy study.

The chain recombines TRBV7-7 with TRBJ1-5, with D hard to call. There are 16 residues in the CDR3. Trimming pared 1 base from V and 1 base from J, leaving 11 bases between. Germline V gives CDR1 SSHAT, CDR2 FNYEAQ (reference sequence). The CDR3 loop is CASSLVVVRSNQPQHF. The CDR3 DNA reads TGTGCCAGCAGCTTAGTAGTGGTTCGGAGCAATCAGCCCCAGCATTTT.

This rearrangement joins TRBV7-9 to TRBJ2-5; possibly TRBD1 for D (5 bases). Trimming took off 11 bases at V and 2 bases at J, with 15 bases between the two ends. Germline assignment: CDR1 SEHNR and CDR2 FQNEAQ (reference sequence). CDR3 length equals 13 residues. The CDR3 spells CAVNQGKQETQYF. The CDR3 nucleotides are TGTGCCGTAAACCAGGGTAAACAAGAGACCCAGTACTTC.

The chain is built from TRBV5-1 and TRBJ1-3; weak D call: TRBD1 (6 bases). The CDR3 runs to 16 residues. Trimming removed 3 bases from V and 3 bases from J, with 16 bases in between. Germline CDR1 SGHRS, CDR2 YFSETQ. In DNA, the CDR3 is TGCGCCAGCAGCTCCGATTCGGGGGGCTTTGGAAACACCATATATTTT. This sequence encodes CASSSDSGGFGNTIYF.

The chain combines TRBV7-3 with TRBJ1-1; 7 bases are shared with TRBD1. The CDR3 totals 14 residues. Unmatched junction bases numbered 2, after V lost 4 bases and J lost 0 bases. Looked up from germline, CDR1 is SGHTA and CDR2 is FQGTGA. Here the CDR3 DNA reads TGTGCCAGCAGCTCCACAGGGGTGAACACTGAAGCTTTCTTT. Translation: CASSSTGVNTEAFF.

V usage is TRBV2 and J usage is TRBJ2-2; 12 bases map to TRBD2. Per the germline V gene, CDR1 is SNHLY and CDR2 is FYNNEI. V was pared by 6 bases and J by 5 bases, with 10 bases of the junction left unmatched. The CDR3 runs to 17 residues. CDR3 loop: CASRVGLAGRWTGELFF. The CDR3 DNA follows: TGTGCCAGCAGAGTCGGACTAGCGGGAAGGTGGACCGGGGAGCTGTTTTTT.

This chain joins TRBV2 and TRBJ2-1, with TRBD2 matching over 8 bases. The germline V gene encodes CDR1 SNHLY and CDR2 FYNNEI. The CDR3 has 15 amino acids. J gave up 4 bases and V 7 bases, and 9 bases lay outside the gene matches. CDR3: CASKVGGATYNEQFF. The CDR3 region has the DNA TGTGCCAGCAAAGTCGGGGGGGCCACGTACAATGAGCAGTTCTTC.

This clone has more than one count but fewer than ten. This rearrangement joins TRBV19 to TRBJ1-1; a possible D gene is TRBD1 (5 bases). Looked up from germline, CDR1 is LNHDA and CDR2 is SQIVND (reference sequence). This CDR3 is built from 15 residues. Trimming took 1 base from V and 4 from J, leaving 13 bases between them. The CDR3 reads CASSIGAGMGTEAFF. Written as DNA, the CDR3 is TGTGCCAGTAGTATAGGGGCAGGGATGGGCACTGAAGCTTTCTTT.

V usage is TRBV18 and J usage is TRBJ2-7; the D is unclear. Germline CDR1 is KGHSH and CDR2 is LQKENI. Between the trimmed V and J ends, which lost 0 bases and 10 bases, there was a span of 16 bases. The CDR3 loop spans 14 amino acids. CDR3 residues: CASSPPSAGYTQYF. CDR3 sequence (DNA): TGTGCCAGCTCACCACCTTCCGCAGGCTATACACAGTACTTC.

The CDR3 bases are TGTGCCAGTAGTATTTTAGGACAGCTCAATCAGCCCCAGCATTTT. Its protein product is CASSILGQLNQPQHF. The chain carries TRBV19 and TRBJ1-5, with D possibly TRBD1 on 6 matching bases. CDR1 and CDR2 (germline): LNHDA, SQIVND (reference sequence). The CDR3 spans 15 residues. The V end was cut by 3 bases, the J end by 3 bases, with 12 bases between.

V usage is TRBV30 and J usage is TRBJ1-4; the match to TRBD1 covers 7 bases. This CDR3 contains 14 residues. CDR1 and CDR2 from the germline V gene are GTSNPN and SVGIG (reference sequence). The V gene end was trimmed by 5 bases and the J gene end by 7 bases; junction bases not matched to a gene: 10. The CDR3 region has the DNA TGTGCCTGGCGTAGACAGGGTTTGGGTGAAAAACTGTTTTTT. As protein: CAWRRQGLGEKLFF.

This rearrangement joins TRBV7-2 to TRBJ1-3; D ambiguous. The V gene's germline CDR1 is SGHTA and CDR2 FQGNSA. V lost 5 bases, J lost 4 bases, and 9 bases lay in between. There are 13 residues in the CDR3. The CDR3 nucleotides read TGTGCCAGCAGCCCCGTCTCCGGAAACACCATATATTTT. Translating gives CASSPVSGNTIYF.

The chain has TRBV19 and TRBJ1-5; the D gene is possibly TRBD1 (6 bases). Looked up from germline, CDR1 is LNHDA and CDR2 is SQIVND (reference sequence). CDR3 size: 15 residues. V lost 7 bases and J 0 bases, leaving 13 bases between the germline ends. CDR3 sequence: CASMAKGVSNQPQHF. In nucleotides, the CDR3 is TGTGCCAGTATGGCTAAGGGGGTTAGCAATCAGCCCCAGCATTTT.

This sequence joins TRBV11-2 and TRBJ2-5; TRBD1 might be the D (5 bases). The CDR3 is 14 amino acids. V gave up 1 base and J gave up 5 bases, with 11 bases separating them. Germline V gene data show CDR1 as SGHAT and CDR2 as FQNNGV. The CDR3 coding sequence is TGTGCCAGCAGCTTAGTACTGGGGCCGGAGACCCAGTACTTC. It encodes CASSLVLGPETQYF.

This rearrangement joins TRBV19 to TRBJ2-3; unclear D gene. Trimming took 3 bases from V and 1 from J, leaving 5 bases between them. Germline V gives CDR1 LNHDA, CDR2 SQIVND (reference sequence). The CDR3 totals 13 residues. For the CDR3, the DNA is TGTGCCAGTAGTATTACAGGCACAGATACGCAGTATTTT. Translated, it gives CASSITGTDTQYF.

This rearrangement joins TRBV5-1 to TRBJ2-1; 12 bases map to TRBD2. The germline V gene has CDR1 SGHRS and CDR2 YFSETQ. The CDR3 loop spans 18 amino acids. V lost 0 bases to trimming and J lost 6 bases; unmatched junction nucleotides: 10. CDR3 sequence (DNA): TGCGCCAGCAGCTTGGTGGGCCTAGCGGGGGGGTGGGGCAATGAGCAGTTCTTC. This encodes CASSLVGLAGGWGNEQFF.

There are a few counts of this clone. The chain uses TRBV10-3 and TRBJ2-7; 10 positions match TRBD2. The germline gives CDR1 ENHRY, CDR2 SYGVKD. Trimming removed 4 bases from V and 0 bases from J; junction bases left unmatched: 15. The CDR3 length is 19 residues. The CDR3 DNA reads TGTGCCATCAGTGGGGGAGGGCCAACTAGCGGGACCATCTCCTACGAGCAGTACTTC. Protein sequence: CAISGGGPTSGTISYEQYF.

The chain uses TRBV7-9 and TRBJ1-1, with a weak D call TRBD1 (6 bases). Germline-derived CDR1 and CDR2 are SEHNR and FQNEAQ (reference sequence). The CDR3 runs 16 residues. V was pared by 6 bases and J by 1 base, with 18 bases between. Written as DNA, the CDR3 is TGTGCCAGCAGTACCGGGACATTGGGTTGGAACACTGAAGCTTTCTTT. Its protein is CASSTGTLGWNTEAFF.

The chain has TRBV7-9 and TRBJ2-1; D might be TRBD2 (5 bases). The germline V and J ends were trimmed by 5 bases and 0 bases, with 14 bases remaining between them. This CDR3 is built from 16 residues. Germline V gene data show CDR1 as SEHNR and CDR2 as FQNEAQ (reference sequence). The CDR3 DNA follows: TGTGCCAGCAGCACCCTAGCTGACTCCTCCTACAATGAGCAGTTCTTC. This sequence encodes CASSTLADSSYNEQFF. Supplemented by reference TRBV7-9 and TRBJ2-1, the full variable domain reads DTGVSQNPRHKITKRGQNVTFRCDPISEHNRLYWYRQTLGQGPEFLTYFQNEAQLEKSRLLSDRFSAERPKGSFSTLEIQRTEQGDSAMYLCASSTLADSSYNEQFFGPGTRLTVL.

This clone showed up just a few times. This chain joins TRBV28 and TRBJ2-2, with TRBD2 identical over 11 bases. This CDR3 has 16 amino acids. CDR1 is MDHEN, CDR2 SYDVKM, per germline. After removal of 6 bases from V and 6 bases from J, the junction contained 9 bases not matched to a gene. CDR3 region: CASREVAGGPAGELFF. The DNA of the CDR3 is TGTGCCAGCAGAGAAGTAGCGGGAGGGCCGGCCGGGGAGCTGTTTTTT.